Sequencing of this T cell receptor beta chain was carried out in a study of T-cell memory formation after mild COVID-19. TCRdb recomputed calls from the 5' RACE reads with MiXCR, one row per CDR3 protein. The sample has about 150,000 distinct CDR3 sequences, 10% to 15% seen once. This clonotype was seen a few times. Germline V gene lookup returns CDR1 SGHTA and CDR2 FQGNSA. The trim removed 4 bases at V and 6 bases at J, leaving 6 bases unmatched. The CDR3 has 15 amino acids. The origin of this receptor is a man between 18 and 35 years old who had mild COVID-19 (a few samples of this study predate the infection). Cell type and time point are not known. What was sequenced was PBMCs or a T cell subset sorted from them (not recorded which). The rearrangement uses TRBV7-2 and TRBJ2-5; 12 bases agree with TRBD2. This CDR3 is CASSSSSGGAKTQYF. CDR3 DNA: TGTGCCAGCAGCTCCTCTAGCGGGGGGGCGAAGACCCAGTACTTC.